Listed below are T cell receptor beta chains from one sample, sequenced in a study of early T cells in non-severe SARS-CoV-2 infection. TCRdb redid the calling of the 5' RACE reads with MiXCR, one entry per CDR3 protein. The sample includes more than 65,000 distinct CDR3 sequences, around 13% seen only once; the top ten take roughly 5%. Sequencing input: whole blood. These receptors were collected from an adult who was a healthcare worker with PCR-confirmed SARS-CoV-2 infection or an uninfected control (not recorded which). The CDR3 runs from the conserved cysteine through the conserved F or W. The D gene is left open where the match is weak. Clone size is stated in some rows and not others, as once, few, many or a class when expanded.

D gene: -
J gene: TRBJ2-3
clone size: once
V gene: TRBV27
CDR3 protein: CASSLRQRRADTQYF
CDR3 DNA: TGTGCCAGCAGTTTAAGGCAGAGACGGGCAGATACGCAGTATTTT

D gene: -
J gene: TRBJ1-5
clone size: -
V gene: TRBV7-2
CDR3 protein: CASSLVPGSNQPQHF
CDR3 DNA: TGTGCCAGCAGCTTAGTCCCAGGCAGCAATCAGCCCCAGCATTTT

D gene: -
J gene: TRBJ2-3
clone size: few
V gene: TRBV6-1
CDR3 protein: CASSEVQNTDTQYF
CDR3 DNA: TGTGCCAGCAGTGAAGTACAGAACACAGATACGCAGTATTTT

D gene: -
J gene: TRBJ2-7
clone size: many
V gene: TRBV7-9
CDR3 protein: CASSPGRYEQYF
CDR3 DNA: TGTGCCAGCAGCCCCGGGAGATACGAGCAGTACTTC

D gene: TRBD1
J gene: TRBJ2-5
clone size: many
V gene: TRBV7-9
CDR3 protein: CASSPTGVRETQYF
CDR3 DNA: TGTGCCAGCAGCCCAACAGGGGTTAGAGAGACCCAGTACTTC

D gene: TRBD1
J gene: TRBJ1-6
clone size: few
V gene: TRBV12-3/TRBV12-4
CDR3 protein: CASSPGQGVGNSPLHF
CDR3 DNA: TGTGCCAGCAGTCCGGGACAGGGAGTGGGGAATTCACCCCTCCACTTT

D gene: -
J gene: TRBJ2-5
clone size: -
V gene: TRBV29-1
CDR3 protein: CGVGGETQYF
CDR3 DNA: TGCGGCGTTGGGGGCGAGACCCAGTACTTC

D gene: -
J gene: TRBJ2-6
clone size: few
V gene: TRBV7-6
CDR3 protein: CASSLGDGSSGANVLTF
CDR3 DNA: TGTGCCAGCAGCTTAGGGGACGGGAGCTCTGGGGCCAACGTCCTGACTTTC

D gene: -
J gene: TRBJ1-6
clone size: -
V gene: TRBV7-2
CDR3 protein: CASSLAQWNNSPLHF
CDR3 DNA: TGTGCCAGCAGCTTAGCGCAATGGAATAATTCACCCCTCCACTTT

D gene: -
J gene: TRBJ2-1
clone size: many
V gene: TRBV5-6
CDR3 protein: CASSLARVRAQFF
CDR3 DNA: TGTGCCAGCAGCTTGGCCAGGGTGAGGGCGCAGTTCTTC

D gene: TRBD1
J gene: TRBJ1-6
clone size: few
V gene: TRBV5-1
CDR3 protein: CASSLDPGGVSPLHF
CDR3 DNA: TGCGCCAGCAGCTTGGATCCAGGGGGCGTTTCACCCCTCCACTTT

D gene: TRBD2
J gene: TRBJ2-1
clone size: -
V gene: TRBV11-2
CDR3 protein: CASSRSGGTYNEQFF
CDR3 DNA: TGTGCCAGCAGCCGTAGCGGGGGGACCTACAATGAGCAGTTCTTC

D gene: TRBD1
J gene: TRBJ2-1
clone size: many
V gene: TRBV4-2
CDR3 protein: CASSQGDRGAYNEQFF
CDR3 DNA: TGTGCCAGCAGCCAGGGTGACAGGGGAGCCTACAATGAGCAGTTCTTC

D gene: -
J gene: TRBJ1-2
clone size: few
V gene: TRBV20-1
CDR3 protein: CSAREGTAGSYGYTF
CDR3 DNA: TGCAGTGCTAGAGAAGGGACCGCCGGGAGCTATGGCTACACCTTC

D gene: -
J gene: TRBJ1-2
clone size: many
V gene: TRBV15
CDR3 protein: CATRLGGDPYGYTF
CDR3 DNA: TGTGCCACCAGACTAGGCGGGGACCCTTATGGCTACACCTTC

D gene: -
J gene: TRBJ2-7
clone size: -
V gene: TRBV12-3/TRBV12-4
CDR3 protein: CASSLAAGASYEQYF
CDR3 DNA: TGTGCCAGCAGTTTAGCCGCGGGGGCCTCCTACGAGCAGTACTTC

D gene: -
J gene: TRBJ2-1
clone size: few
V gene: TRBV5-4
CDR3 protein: CASRQVDYNEQFF
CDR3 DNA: TGTGCCAGCAGACAGGTAGATTACAATGAGCAGTTCTTC

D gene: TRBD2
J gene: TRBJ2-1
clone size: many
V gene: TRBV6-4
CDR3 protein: CASSDGTSGGNEQFF
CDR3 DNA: TGTGCCAGCAGTGACGGGACTAGCGGGGGCAATGAGCAGTTCTTC

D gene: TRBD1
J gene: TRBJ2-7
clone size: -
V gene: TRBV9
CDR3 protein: CASSVGTGGSYEQYF
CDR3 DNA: TGTGCCAGCAGCGTAGGGACAGGGGGCTCCTACGAGCAGTACTTC

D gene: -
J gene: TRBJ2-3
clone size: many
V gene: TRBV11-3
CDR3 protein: CASSLDPLSGSTDTQYF
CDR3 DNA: TGTGCCAGCAGCTTAGACCCCCTAAGCGGTAGCACAGATACGCAGTATTTT

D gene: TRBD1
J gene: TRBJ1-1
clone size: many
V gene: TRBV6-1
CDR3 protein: CASSEFPTGDTEAFF
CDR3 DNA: TGTGCCAGCAGTGAATTCCCGACAGGGGACACTGAAGCTTTCTTT